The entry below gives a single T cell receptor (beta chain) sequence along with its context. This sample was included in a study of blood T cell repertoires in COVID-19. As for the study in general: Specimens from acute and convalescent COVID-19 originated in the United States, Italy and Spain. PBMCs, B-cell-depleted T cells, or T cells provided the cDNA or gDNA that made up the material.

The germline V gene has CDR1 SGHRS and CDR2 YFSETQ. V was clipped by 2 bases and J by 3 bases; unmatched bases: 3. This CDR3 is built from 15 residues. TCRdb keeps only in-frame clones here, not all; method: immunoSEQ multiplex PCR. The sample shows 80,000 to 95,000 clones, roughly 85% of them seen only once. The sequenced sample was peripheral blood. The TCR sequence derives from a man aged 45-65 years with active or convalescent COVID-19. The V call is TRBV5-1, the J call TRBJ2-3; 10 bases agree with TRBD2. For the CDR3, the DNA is TGCGCCAGCAGCTTCAGACTAGCGGGTACAGATACGCAGTATTTT. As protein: CASSFRLAGTDTQYF.